This entry concerns a single T cell receptor beta chain. The repertoire was sequenced with immunoSEQ multiplex PCR; TCRdb's copy has only in-frame clones and lacks some. The sample carries roughly 120,000 clones, over 65% recorded once. These data belong to a study of blood T cell repertoires in COVID-19. Trimming at V came to 3 bases and at J to 1 base, leaving 25 bases not matched to a gene. The CDR3 loop spans 22 amino acids. Per germline, CDR1 MNHEY and CDR2 SMNVEV (reference sequence). The rearrangement joins TRBV27 to TRBJ2-3, with TRBD1 identical over 7 bases. The sequence came from a human donor with acute or convalescent COVID-19. The donor label of this sample is uncertain. The sample consisted of peripheral blood. The CDR3 coding sequence is TGTGCCAGCAGTTTTCATCGGAGGATTCGTGACAGGGTAGTCTCGGGCACAGATACGCAGTATTTT. Its translation: CASSFHRRIRDRVVSGTDTQYF.